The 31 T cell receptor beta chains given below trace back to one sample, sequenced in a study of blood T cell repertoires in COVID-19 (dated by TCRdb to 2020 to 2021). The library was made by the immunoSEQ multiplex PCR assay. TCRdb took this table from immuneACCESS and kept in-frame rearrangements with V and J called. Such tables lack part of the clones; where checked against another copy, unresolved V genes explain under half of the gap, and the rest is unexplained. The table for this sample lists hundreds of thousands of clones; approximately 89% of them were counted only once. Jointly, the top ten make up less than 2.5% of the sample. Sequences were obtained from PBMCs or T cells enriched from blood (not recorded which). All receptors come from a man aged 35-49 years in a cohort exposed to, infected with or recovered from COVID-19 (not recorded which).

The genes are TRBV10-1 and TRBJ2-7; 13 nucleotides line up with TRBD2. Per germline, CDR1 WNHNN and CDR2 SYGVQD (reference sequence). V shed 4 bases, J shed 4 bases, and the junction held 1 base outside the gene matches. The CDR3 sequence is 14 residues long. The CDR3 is CASSGTSGSYEQYF. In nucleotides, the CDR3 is TGCGCCAGCAGTGGGACTAGCGGGAGTTACGAGCAGTACTTC.

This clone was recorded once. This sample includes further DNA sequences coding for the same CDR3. The CDR3 sequence is CASSSGTGGEAFF. The CDR3 DNA follows: TGTGCCAGCAGCTCCGGGACAGGGGGTGAAGCTTTCTTT. This chain joins TRBV7-9 and TRBJ1-1, with 11 positions matching TRBD1. Looked up from germline, CDR1 is SEHNR and CDR2 is FQNEAQ (reference sequence). V was clipped by 4 bases and J by 7 bases; unmatched bases: 2. This CDR3 has 13 residues.

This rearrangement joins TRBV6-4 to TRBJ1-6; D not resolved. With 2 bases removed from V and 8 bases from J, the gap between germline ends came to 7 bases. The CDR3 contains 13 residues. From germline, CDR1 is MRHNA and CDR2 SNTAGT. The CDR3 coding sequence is TGTGCCAGCAGTGACGTGTCGGATTCACCCCTCCACTTT. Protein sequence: CASSDVSDSPLHF.

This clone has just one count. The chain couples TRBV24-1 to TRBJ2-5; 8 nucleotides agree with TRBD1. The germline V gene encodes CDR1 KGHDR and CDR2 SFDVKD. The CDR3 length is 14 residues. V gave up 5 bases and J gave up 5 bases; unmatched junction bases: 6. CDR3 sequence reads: CATSAQGAQETQYF. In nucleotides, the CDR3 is TGTGCCACCAGTGCGCAGGGGGCCCAGGAGACCCAGTACTTC.

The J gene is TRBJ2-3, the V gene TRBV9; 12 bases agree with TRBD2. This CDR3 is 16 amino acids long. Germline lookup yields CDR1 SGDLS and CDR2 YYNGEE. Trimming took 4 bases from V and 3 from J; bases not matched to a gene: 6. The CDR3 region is CASSPRTSGTTDTQYF. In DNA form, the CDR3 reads TGTGCCAGCAGCCCCAGGACTAGCGGGACGACAGATACGCAGTATTTT.

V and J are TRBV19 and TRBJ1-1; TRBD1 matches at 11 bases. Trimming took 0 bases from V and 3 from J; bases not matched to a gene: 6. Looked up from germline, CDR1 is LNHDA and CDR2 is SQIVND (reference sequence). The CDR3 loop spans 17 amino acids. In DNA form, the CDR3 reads TGTGCCAGTAGTATAGAAGGACAGGGGGCCTACTACACTGAAGCTTTCTTT. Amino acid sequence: CASSIEGQGAYYTEAFF.

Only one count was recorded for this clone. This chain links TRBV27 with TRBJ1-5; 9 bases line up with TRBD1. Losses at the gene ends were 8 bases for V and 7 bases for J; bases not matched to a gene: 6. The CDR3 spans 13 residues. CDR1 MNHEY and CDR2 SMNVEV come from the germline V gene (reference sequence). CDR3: CASSQGARQPQHF. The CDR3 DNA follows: TGTGCCAGCTCACAGGGGGCGCGGCAGCCCCAGCATTTT.

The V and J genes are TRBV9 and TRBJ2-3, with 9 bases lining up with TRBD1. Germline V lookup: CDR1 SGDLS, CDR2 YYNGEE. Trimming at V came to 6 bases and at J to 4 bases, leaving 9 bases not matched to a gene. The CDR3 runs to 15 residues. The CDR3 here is CASTSGTGIADTQYF. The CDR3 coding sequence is TGTGCCAGCACCTCCGGGACAGGGATTGCAGATACGCAGTATTTT.

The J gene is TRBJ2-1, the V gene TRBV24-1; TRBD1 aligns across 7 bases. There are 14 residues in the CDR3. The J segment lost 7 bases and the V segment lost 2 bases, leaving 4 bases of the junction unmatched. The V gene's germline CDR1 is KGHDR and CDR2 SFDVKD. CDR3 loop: CATSDSGQRNEQFF. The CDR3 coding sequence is TGTGCCACCAGTGATTCGGGACAGCGGAATGAGCAGTTCTTC.

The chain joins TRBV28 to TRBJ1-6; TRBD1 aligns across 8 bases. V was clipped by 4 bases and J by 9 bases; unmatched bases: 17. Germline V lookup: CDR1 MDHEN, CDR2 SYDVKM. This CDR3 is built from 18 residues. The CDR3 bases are TGTGCCAGCAGTTCCCCCAGGGGGCCAGGAGTCGGGGGTTCACCCCTCCACTTT. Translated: CASSSPRGPGVGGSPLHF.

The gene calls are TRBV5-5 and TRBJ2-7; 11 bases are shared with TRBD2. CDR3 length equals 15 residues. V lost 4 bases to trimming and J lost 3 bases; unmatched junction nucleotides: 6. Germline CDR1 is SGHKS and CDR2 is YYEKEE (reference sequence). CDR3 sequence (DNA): TGTGCCAGCAGCCCGGGGGGACTAGCGGACTACGAGCAGTACTTC. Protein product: CASSPGGLADYEQYF.

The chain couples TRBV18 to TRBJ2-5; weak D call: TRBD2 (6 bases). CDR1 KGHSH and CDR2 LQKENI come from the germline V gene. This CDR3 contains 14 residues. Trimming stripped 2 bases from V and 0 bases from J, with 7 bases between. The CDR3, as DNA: TGTGCCAGCTCACCAGCGGGGAACCAAGAGACCCAGTACTTC. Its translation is CASSPAGNQETQYF. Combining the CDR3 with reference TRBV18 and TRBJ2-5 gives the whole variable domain NAGVMQNPRHLVRRRGQEARLRCSPMKGHSHVYWYRQLPEEGLKFMVYLQKENIIDESGMPKERFSAEFPKEGPSILRIQQVVRGDSAAYFCASSPAGNQETQYFGPGTRLLVL.

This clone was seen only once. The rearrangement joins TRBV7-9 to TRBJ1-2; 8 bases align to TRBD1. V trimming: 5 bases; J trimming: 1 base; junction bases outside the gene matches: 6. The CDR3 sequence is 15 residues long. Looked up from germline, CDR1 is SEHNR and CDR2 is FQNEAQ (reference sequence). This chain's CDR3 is CASSLGTGHNYGYTF. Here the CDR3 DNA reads TGTGCCAGCAGCCTAGGGACAGGCCATAACTATGGCTACACCTTC.

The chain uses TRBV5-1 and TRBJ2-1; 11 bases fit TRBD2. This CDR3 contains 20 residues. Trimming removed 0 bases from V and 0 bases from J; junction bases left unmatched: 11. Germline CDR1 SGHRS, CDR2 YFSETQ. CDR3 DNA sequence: TGCGCCAGCAGCTTGGCCCCCCTTAGCGGGAGGGCCAGCTCCTACAATGAGCAGTTCTTC. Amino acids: CASSLAPLSGRASSYNEQFF.

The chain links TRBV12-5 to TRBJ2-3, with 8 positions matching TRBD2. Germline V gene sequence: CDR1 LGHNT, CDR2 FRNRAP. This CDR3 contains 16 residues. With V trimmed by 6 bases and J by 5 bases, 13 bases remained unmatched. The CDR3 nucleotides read TGTGCTAGTGGCTCCGTGAGCGGGAGATATAAAGATACGCAGTATTTT. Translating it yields CASGSVSGRYKDTQYF.

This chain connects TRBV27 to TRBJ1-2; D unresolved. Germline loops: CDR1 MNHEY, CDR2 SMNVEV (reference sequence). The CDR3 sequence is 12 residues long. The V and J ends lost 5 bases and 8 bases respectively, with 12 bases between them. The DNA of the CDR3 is TGTGCCAGCAGTGATCGCATCCAGGGCTACACCTTC. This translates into CASSDRIQGYTF.

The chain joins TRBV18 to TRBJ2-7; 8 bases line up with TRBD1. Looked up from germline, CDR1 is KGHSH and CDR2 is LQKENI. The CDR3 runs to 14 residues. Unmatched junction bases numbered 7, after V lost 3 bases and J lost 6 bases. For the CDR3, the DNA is TGTGCCAGCTCACCGGACAGGGCTAGTGGCGAGCAGTACTTC. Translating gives CASSPDRASGEQYF. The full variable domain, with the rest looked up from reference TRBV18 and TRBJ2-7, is NAGVMQNPRHLVRRRGQEARLRCSPMKGHSHVYWYRQLPEEGLKFMVYLQKENIIDESGMPKERFSAEFPKEGPSILRIQQVVRGDSAAYFCASSPDRASGEQYFGPGTRLTVT.

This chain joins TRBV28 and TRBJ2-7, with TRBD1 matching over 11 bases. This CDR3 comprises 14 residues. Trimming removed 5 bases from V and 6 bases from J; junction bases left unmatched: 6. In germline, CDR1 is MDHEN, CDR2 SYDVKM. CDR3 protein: CASSHTGTGGEQYF. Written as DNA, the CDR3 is TGTGCCAGCAGTCATACCGGGACAGGGGGCGAGCAGTACTTC.

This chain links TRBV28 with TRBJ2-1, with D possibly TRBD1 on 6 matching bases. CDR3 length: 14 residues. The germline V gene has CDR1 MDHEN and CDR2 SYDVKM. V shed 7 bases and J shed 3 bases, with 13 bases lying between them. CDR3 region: CASNTGSLYNEQFF. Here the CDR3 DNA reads TGTGCCAGCAACACAGGGAGTCTCTACAATGAGCAGTTCTTC.

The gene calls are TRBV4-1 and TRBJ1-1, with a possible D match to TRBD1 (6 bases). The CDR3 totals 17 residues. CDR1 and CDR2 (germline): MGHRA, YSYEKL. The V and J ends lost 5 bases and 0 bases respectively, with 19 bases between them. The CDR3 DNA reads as TGCGCCAGCAGCAAAGGTCACCCCAGGGGTCTGAACACTGAAGCTTTCTTT. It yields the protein CASSKGHPRGLNTEAFF.

The CDR3 DNA reads as TGCAGTGCTAGTAGTGGGACAGGGGCTTATAGCAATCAGCCCCAGCATTTT. It yields the protein CSASSGTGAYSNQPQHF. The chain recombines TRBV20-1 with TRBJ1-5; the match to TRBD1 covers 10 bases. V lost 3 bases and J lost 0; bases outside the gene matches: 8. Germline-derived CDR1 and CDR2 are DFQATT and SNEGSKA (reference sequence). The length of the CDR3 is 17 residues.

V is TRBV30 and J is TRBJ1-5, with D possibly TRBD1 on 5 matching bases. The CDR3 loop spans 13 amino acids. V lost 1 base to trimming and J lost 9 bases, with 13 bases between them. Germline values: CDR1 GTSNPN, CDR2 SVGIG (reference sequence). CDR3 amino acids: CAWSERGIGPQHF. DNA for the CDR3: TGTGCCTGGAGTGAAAGGGGTATCGGGCCCCAGCATTTT.

In nucleotides, the CDR3 is TGTGCCAGCAGTTTAGGGCAGGGGTTGGAAAAACTGTTTTTT. Protein sequence: CASSLGQGLEKLFF. The V and J genes are TRBV28 and TRBJ1-4, with D possibly TRBD1 on 6 matching bases. The CDR3 extends over 14 amino acids. CDR1 and CDR2 from the germline V gene are MDHEN and SYDVKM. Trimming pared 2 bases from V and 8 bases from J, leaving 12 bases between.

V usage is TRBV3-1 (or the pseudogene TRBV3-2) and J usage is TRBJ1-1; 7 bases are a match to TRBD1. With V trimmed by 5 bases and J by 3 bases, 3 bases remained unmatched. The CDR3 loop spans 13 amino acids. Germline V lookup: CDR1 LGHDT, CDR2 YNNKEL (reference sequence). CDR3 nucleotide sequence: TGTGCCAGCAGCAGGGACAGATACACTGAAGCTTTCTTT. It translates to CASSRDRYTEAFF.

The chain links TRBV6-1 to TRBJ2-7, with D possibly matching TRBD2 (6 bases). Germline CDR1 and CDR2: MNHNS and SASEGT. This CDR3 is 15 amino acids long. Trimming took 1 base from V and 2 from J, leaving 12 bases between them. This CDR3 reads CASSEVGGRPYEQYF. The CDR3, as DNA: TGTGCCAGCAGTGAAGTGGGGGGTAGGCCCTACGAGCAGTACTTC.

DNA for the CDR3: TGTGCCAGCAGCTTAGTGGGGGCGAACTATGGCTACACCTTC. It translates to CASSLVGANYGYTF. The chain couples TRBV7-2 to TRBJ1-2; D may be TRBD1 (6 bases). The V end lost 1 base, the J end lost 2 bases, and 8 bases lay between the germline ends. The length of the CDR3 is 14 residues. The V gene's germline CDR1 is SGHTA and CDR2 FQGNSA.

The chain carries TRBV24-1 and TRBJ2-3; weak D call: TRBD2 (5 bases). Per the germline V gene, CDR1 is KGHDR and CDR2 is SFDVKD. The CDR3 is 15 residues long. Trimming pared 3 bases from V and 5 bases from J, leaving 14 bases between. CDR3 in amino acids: CATSDRSAGQDTQYF. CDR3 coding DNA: TGTGCCACCAGTGATCGATCGGCGGGCCAAGATACGCAGTATTTT.

CDR3 residues: CASSLDRLGVQYF. CDR3 bases: TGTGCCAGCAGTTTAGATCGACTAGGAGTGCAGTACTTC. V and J are TRBV27 and TRBJ2-7, with D possibly matching TRBD2 (6 bases). Germline V gene lookup returns CDR1 MNHEY and CDR2 SMNVEV (reference sequence). CDR3 length: 13 amino acids. Trimming pared 2 bases from V and 9 bases from J, leaving 14 bases between.

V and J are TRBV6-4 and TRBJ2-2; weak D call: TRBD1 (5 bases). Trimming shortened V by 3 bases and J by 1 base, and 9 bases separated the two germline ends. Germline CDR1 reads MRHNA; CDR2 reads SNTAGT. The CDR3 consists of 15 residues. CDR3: CASSESDRNTGELFF. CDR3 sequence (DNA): TGTGCCAGCAGTGAGTCCGACAGGAACACCGGGGAGCTGTTTTTT.

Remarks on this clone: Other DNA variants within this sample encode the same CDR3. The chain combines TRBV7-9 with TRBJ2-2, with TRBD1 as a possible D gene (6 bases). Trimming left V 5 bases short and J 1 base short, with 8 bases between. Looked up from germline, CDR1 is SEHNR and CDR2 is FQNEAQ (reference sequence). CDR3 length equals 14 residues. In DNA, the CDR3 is TGTGCCAGCAGCCCGGGACAGAACACCGGGGAGCTGTTTTTT. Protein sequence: CASSPGQNTGELFF.

The CDR3 loop is CASSETSDTIYF. The CDR3 DNA follows: TGTGCCAGCAGCGAAACCTCGGACACCATATATTTT. This rearrangement joins TRBV2 to TRBJ1-3; D gene ambiguous. Per the germline V gene, CDR1 is SNHLY and CDR2 is FYNNEI. Deletions cut 6 bases from V and 8 bases from J, with 11 bases between. The CDR3 runs to 12 residues. Full variable domain (rest looked up from reference TRBV2 and TRBJ1-3): EPEVTQTPSHQVTQMGQEVILRCVPISNHLYFYWYRQILGQKVEFLVSFYNNEISEKSEIFDDQFSVERPDGSNFTLKIRSTKLEDSAMYFCASSETSDTIYFGEGSWLTVV.